Sequencing of this T cell receptor beta chain was carried out in a study of T cells in Graves' hyperthyroidism and ophthalmopathy. Study background: Sampling of peripheral blood happened at initial diagnosis, prior to any treatment.

The trim removed 6 bases at V and 3 bases at J, leaving 4 bases unmatched. Per germline, CDR1 LNHDA and CDR2 SQIVND (reference sequence). The CDR3 has 13 residues. Amplification of TCR beta CDR3 regions was performed using RNA transcripts as template. HTBI primers were used for first-round RT-PCR of the TCR CDR3. Via MiXCR, TCRdb re-called the multiplex PCR reads, giving one row per CDR3 protein. The data show about 740,000 distinct CDR3 sequences, 14% seen once. Stable disease denoted Graves' hyperthyroidism without ophthalmopathy progression within 18 months. Uncontrolled infections, other autoimmune diseases, pregnancy or lactation led to exclusion of patients. Diagnoses rested on clinical symptoms, serum thyroxine and TRAb, thyroid ultrasound and orbital computed tomography. In its sample, this clonotype was seen many times.

The sequence derives from a woman aged 18 to 35 with Graves' hyperthyroidism. V gene TRBV19 combines with J gene TRBJ1-1; 7 bases fit TRBD1. The sequencing input was blood. The CDR3 bases are TGTGCCAGTAGCCGACAGGGTGACACTGAAGCTTTCTTT. Translated, it gives CASSRQGDTEAFF.